This T cell receptor delta chain was retrieved from a study of gamma-delta T cells after stem cell transplantation. The CDR3 length is 19 residues. Germline CDR1 TSWWSYY, CDR2 QGS. About this clone itself: TCRdb pairs this DNA with a much larger clone's protein that differs at residue 10, likely a read error; the protein shown was translated from the DNA.

TCRdb re-processed the RT-PCR reads via CATT. The repertoire holds 15,000 to 17,000 delta-chain clones, 9% to 9.5% seen once, with about two thirds in the top ten. This sequence joins TRDV1 and TRDJ1; 10 bases match TRDD3. This receptor was identified in a human donor. It is not recorded whose cells these are; they may come from a transplant donor. Sequences were obtained from gamma-delta T cells. Written as DNA, the CDR3 is TGTGCTATTGGGGAAAGAGAGCCCCCCGTCTGGGGGATAAAGGATAAACTCATCTTT. It is translated as CAIGEREPPVWGIKDKLIF.